Listed here are 8 T cell receptor beta chains from one sample, sequenced in a study of blood T cell repertoires in COVID-19. Clones were read by immunoSEQ multiplex PCR, and TCRdb kept only the in-frame ones, dropping some. This table has approximately 170,000 clones, 86% appearing once. Sequencing input: peripheral blood. The receptor source for this set is a woman between 55 and 75 years old with COVID-19, enrolled during active disease.

V usage is TRBV9 and J usage is TRBJ1-2, with D unresolved. Trimming left V 0 bases short and J 9 bases short, with 9 bases between. The CDR3 consists of 12 residues. Per the germline V gene, CDR1 is SGDLS and CDR2 is YYNGEE. Here the CDR3 DNA reads TGTGCCAGCAGCGTAGTTGGGAGCCGCTACACCTTC. This encodes CASSVVGSRYTF.

V and J are TRBV24-1 and TRBJ2-1; TRBD2 matches 12 bases. V lost 4 bases, J lost 8 bases, and 5 bases stayed unmatched. The CDR3 sequence is 15 residues long. Germline CDR1 and CDR2: KGHDR and SFDVKD. The CDR3 DNA sequence: TGTGCCACCAGTGACCCTAGCGGGAGGGGGTATGAGCAGTTCTTC. Translated: CATSDPSGRGYEQFF.

This chain links TRBV3-1 (or the pseudogene TRBV3-2) with TRBJ1-1; no definite D call. CDR1 is LGHDT, CDR2 YNNKEL, per germline (reference sequence). The V gene lost 3 bases and the J gene lost 4 bases, with 18 bases spanning the gap. The CDR3 loop spans 16 amino acids. DNA for the CDR3: TGTGCCAGCAGCCAGCCGGCCTCCGTTGGGCGCACTGAAGCTTTCTTT. It codes for CASSQPASVGRTEAFF.

The gene calls are TRBV11-3 and TRBJ2-1; D is possibly TRBD2 (6 bases). V gave up 1 base and J gave up 7 bases, with 20 bases separating them. This CDR3 contains 17 residues. Germline V gene lookup returns CDR1 SGHNT and CDR2 YENEEA. The DNA for the CDR3 is TGTGCCAGCAGCTTAGGGGCGTGGGTCGGGAGCTTTAATGAGCAGTTCTTC. It specifies CASSLGAWVGSFNEQFF.

The rearrangement uses TRBV5-4 and TRBJ2-3; D uncertain. This CDR3 comprises 13 residues. CDR1 and CDR2 from the germline V gene are SGHNT and YYREEE (reference sequence). V shed 6 bases and J shed 0 bases, with 8 bases lying between them. DNA of the CDR3: TGTGCCAGCACGAAGAGTAGCACAGATACGCAGTATTTT. Its translation is CASTKSSTDTQYF.

CDR3 amino acids: CASSWRGLNTEAFF. The CDR3 nucleotides read TGTGCCAGCAGTTGGAGGGGACTGAACACTGAAGCTTTCTTT. This chain links TRBV6-2 or TRBV6-3 with TRBJ1-1; D is perhaps TRBD1 (5 bases). Trimming stripped 4 bases from V and 0 bases from J, with 9 bases between. The CDR3 has 14 amino acids. Per germline, CDR1 MNHEY and CDR2 SVGEGT.

This clone was counted a single time. The J gene is TRBJ2-7, the V gene TRBV3-1 (or the pseudogene TRBV3-2); D is perhaps TRBD2 (6 bases). The germline gives CDR1 LGHDT, CDR2 YNNKEL (reference sequence). Trimming removed 4 bases at V and 0 bases at J, with 13 bases between. The CDR3 sequence is 15 residues long. The CDR3 is CASSPTSPFSYEQYF. The CDR3 nucleotides read TGTGCCAGCAGCCCTACTAGCCCTTTCTCCTACGAGCAGTACTTC.

This clone was found a few times. As DNA, the CDR3 is TGTGCCAGTCGGGACAGCAGAGTTGAGCAGTACTTC. Translation gives CASRDSRVEQYF. This sequence joins TRBV7-3 and TRBJ2-7, with 7 bases matching TRBD1. Germline CDR1 and CDR2: SGHTA and FQGTGA. Losses at the gene ends were 9 bases for V and 7 bases for J; bases not matched to a gene: 9. The CDR3 is made up of 12 amino acids.